Sequencing of this TCR beta chain was carried out in a study of regulatory T cells in long-lasting Graves disease. Study context: Persistent Graves' disease required over 5 years of antithyroid drugs and positive TSH receptor antibodies. The study's findings and limits: Persistent disease preferred TRBV28, TRBJ1-2 and TRBJ2-5; new disease, TRBV20-1 and TRBJ2-1.

The time point here: persistent/refractory GD, antithyroid drugs over 5 years with positive TRAb. Extracted RNA from PBMCs served as the source of the TCR library. EDTA tubes collected 7.5 to 9 milliliters of peripheral blood. J was trimmed by 5 bases and V by 3 bases; bases with no gene match: 7. CDR1 and CDR2 (germline): MNHEY, SMNVEV (reference sequence). This CDR3 is built from 15 residues. This clonotype has at least ten counts. Its antigen is not known. In building TCR beta libraries, iRepertoire HTBI primers were used together with Arm-PCR of CDR3 regions. From the multiplex PCR reads, TCRdb called clonotypes with MiXCR, one entry per CDR3 protein. The sample has about 470,000 distinct CDR3 sequences, less than 25% seen once; the top ten hold 7% to 9.5%.

Specimen: peripheral blood mononuclear cells (PBMCs), collected when the disease was refractory, from a patient treated with antithyroid drugs. This TCR derives from a female donor with Graves disease. The rearrangement joins TRBV27 to TRBJ2-5; 9 bases fit TRBD1. The DNA for the CDR3 is TGTGCCAGCAGTTTCGTCACAGGGGGCGCGGAGACCCAGTACTTC. This encodes CASSFVTGGAETQYF.